This T cell receptor (beta chain) was recorded in a study of T cell responses to AZD1222 COVID-19 vaccine. Study results and caveats: Without day 14 samples, only post-peak T cell repertoires were studied. The donors showed a predominance of white British ancestry and of females, with possible underestimation of clonal diversity.

Germline-derived CDR1 and CDR2 are LNHDA and SQIVND (reference sequence). The CDR3 extends over 15 amino acids. The V gene lost 3 bases and the J gene lost 6 bases, with 17 bases spanning the gap. Whether given at about 4 or about 12 weeks, second doses were pooled. The assay was immunoSEQ multiplex PCR, and TCRdb's table has in-frame clones only and misses some. This table holds around 200,000 clones, roughly 92% found once. On this clone: Antigen unknown.

The sequence was collected from an adult who received the AZD1222 COVID-19 vaccine. The chain links TRBV19 to TRBJ1-2; no definite D call. The source was peripheral blood, collected 28 days after the second AZD1222 dose. As DNA, the CDR3 is TGTGCCAGTAGTATCATTAGCGCCCCGTTTCATGGCTACACCTTC. Translation gives CASSIISAPFHGYTF.